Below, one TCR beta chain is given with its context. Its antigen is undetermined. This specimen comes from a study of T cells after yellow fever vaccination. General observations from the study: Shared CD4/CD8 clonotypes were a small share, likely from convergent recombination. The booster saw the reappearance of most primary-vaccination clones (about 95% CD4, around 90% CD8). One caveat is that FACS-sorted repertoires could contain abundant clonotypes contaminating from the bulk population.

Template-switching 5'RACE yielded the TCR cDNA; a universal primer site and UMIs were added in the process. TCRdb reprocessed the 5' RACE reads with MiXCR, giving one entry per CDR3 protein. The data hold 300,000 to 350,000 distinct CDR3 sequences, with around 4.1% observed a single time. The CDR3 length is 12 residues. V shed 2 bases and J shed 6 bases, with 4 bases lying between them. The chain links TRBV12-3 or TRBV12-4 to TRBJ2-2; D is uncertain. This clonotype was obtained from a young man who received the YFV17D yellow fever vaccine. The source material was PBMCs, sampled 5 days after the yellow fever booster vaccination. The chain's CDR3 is CASSLSPGELFF. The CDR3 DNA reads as TGTGCCAGCAGTTTAAGCCCCGGGGAGCTGTTTTTT.